This entry concerns a single T cell receptor beta chain. Its antigen is undetermined. Peptide-pool stimulation followed by sequencing identified expanded antigen-specific CD4+ clonotypes in the ViraFEST assay. Having been cultured for around nine days, the cells underwent CD4+ T cell isolation. Around 2.1 million PBMC per well were cultured with roughly 9 IU/ml IL-2 and approximately 10 ug/ml peptides. This record comes from a study of vaccination effects on CD4 cells after COVID-19. Study context: Vaccine administered to participants consisted of two doses of either BNT162b2 or mRNA-1273.

Only in-frame clones appear in the TCRdb table, and some are missing; sequencing was by immunoSEQ multiplex PCR. The table includes 60,000 to 70,000 clones, about four fifths detected once. Looked up from germline, CDR1 is SNHLY and CDR2 is FYNNEI. The V end was cut by 6 bases, the J end by 2 bases, with 13 bases between. CDR3 length: 15 amino acids. This clonotype was sampled from a human donor who received a COVID-19 vaccine. The rearrangement uses TRBV2 and TRBJ2-2; no clear D. Sequencing was performed on CD4+ T cells from PBMCs cultured with HCoV-229E spike peptides, taken before COVID-19 vaccination. The CDR3 DNA sequence: TGTGCCAGCAGCCCCTATCCGGGTAACACCGGGGAGCTGTTTTTT. Protein sequence: CASSPYPGNTGELFF.